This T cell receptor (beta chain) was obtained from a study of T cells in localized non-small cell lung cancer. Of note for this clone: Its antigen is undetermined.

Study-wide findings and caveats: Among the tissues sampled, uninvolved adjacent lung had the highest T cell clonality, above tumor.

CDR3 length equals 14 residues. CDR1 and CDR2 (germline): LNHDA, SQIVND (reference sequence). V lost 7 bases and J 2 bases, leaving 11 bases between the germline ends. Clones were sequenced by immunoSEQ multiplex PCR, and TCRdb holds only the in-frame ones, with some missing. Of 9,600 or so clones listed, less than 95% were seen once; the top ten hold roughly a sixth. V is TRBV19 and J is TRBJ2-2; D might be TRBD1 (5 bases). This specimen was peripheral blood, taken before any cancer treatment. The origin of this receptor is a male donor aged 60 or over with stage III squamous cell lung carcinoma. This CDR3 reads CASTETANTGELFF. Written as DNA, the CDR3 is TGTGCCAGTACTGAGACAGCAAACACCGGGGAGCTGTTTTTT. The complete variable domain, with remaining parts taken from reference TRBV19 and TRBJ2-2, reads DGGITQSPKYLFRKEGQNVTLSCEQNLNHDAMYWYRQDPGQGLRLIYYSQIVNDFQKGDIAEGYSVSREKKESFPLTVTSAQKNPTAFYLCASTETANTGELFFGEGSRLTVL.